Sequencing of this TCR beta chain was carried out in a study of human T cells and chemical hapten exposure. Study background: Sensitization applied 2% DPC to approximately 2 cm by approximately 2 cm of upper inner arm skin.

This clonotype was detected ten times or more. The library attached unique molecular identifiers to individual cDNA molecules. TCRdb analysed the RACE reads with MiXCR anew, one entry per CDR3 protein. The table includes 60,000 to 75,000 distinct CDR3 sequences, around 7% detected once. Regarding time point: pre-sensitization, week 0. Treatment defined: therapeutic diphenylcyclopropenone sensitization with weekly scalp DPC. Non-pregnant alopecia patients aged 18 to 70, suitable for DPC therapy. From germline, CDR1 is MNHEY and CDR2 SVGAGI. This CDR3 is built from 16 residues. Trimming removed 0 bases from V and 0 bases from J; junction bases left unmatched: 0.

This receptor was obtained from a woman between 25 and 40 years old with alopecia areata. Some clones in this sample may be carry-over from other donors' samples. Sequencing used whole blood, obtained in connection with sensitization to the hapten diphenylcyclopropenone (DPC). The V and J genes are TRBV6-5 and TRBJ1-3, with 9 bases identical to TRBD1. The CDR3 bases are TGTGCCAGCAGTTACTCGGGACAGGGCTCTGGAAACACCATATATTTT. This codes for CASSYSGQGSGNTIYF.